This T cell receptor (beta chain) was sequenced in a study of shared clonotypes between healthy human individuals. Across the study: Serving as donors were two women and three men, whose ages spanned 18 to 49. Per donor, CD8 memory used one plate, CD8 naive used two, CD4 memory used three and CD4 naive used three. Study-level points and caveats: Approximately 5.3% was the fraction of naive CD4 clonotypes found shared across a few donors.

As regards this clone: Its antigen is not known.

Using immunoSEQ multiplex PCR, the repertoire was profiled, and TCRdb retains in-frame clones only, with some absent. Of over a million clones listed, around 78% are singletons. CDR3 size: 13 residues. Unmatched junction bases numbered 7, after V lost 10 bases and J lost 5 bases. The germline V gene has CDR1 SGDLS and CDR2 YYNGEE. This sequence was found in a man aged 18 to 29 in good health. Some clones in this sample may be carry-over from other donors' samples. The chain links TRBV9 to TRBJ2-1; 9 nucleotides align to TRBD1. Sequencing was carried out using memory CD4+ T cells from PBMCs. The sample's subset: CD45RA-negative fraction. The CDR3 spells CASSRDRDNEQFF. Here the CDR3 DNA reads TGTGCCTCCTCACGGGACAGGGACAATGAGCAGTTCTTC.